Below are 31 T cell receptor beta chains sequenced from a single sample in a study of T cells in Graves' hyperthyroidism and ophthalmopathy. RNA transcripts served as the template for amplifying TCR beta CDR3 regions. The TCR CDR3 was amplified in a first-round RT-PCR using the HTBI primer set. From the multiplex PCR reads, TCRdb called clonotypes with MiXCR, one entry per CDR3 protein. The profile shows 300,000 to 400,000 distinct CDR3 sequences, around 14% of them singletons. Sequenced sample: blood. The receptors stem from a young woman with Graves' hyperthyroidism.

In its sample, this clonotype was seen many times. The genes are TRBV20-1 and TRBJ1-1; D is unclear. CDR3 size: 12 residues. Trimming took off 3 bases at V and 2 bases at J, with 7 bases between the two ends. In germline, CDR1 is DFQATT, CDR2 SNEGSKA (reference sequence). The chain's CDR3 is CSASERNTEAFF. The DNA of the CDR3 is TGCAGTGCTAGTGAGAGAAACACTGAAGCTTTCTTT.

This clonotype occurred a few times. The CDR3 loop reads CASSLGWDGSGANVLTF. The CDR3, as DNA: TGTGCCAGCAGCTTAGGTTGGGACGGATCTGGGGCCAACGTCCTGACTTTC. The rearrangement links TRBV7-8 to TRBJ2-6; the D gene could be TRBD1 or TRBD2 (5 bases each). The germline CDR1 and CDR2 sequences are SGHVS and FQNEAQ. Trimming took off 1 base at V and 1 base at J, with 11 bases between the two ends. The CDR3 length is 17 residues.

This clonotype was seen more than once but under ten times. This chain uses TRBV5-4 with TRBJ2-3; 9 bases match TRBD1. Germline values: CDR1 SGHNT, CDR2 YYREEE (reference sequence). The V gene end was trimmed by 3 bases and the J gene end by 1 base; junction bases not matched to a gene: 6. This CDR3 has 16 amino acids. The CDR3 bases are TGTGCCAGCAGCTCCGGGACAGGGTATCGCACAGATACGCAGTATTTT. Its translation is CASSSGTGYRTDTQYF.

In its sample, this clonotype was seen many times. The J gene is TRBJ2-7, the V gene TRBV9, with D perhaps TRBD1 or TRBD2 (5 bases each). V was clipped by 0 bases and J by 7 bases, with 14 bases between them. The CDR3 covers 14 residues. Germline CDR1 is SGDLS and CDR2 is YYNGEE. CDR3: CASSVVGTEREQYF. For the CDR3, the DNA is TGTGCCAGCAGCGTAGTTGGGACGGAGAGGGAGCAGTACTTC.

The chain joins TRBV4-3 to TRBJ2-5; no reliable D call. Looked up from germline, CDR1 is LGHNA and CDR2 is YSLEER. V dropped 0 bases and J dropped 2 bases, with 10 bases sitting between them. The CDR3 loop spans 15 amino acids. CDR3 protein: CASSQEITDQETQYF. CDR3 nucleotide sequence: TGCGCCAGCAGCCAAGAAATCACCGATCAAGAGACCCAGTACTTC.

This clonotype came up a few times. Given a much more abundant clone one base away, this may be a read error. The J gene is TRBJ2-1, the V gene TRBV12-5; D call uncertain. The V end lost 7 bases, the J end lost 0 bases, and 13 bases lay between the germline ends. This CDR3 is built from 15 residues. CDR1 and CDR2 (germline): LGHNT, FRNRAP. The CDR3 loop reads CASDLIGDSYNEQFF. The CDR3 DNA reads TGTGCTAGTGACTTGATCGGAGACTCCTACAATGAGCAGTTCTTC.

This clonotype was seen only a few times. The rearrangement links TRBV10-3 to TRBJ2-2; D is undetermined. Trimming took 0 bases from V and 2 from J, leaving 10 bases between them. The germline CDR1 and CDR2 sequences are ENHRY and SYGVKD. The CDR3 covers 16 residues. CDR3 amino acids: CAISESLGLNTGELFF. In nucleotides, the CDR3 is TGTGCCATCAGTGAGTCGTTAGGGTTAAACACCGGGGAGCTGTTTTTT.

This clonotype was seen repeatedly, ten times or more. This chain joins TRBV7-9 and TRBJ1-1; weak D call: TRBD1 (5 bases). This CDR3 contains 15 residues. V lost 4 bases and J 4 bases, leaving 16 bases between the germline ends. The V gene's germline CDR1 is SEHNR and CDR2 FQNEAQ (reference sequence). The CDR3 spells CASSSTRGGGTEAFF. Written as DNA, the CDR3 is TGTGCCAGCAGCTCCACACGGGGGGGGGGCACTGAAGCTTTCTTT.

In this sample, this clonotype turned up many times. J is TRBJ2-1 and V is TRBV12-3 or TRBV12-4; 9 bases are shared with TRBD1. This CDR3 has 13 residues. V shed 5 bases, J shed 8 bases, and the junction held 4 bases outside the gene matches. The DNA for the CDR3 is TGTGCCAGCAGTCTACAGGGGGCCTATGAGCAGTTCTTC. Encoded protein: CASSLQGAYEQFF.

This clonotype was found many times. The chain links TRBV2 to TRBJ2-7; tentatively, D is TRBD1 or TRBD2 (6 bases each). The CDR3 has 17 residues. The V and J ends lost 7 bases and 0 bases respectively, with 22 bases between them. From germline, CDR1 is SNHLY and CDR2 FYNNEI. The CDR3 nucleotides are TGTGCCAGCAACAAGAGGGGGTCGGATAGCGGCTCCTACGAGCAGTACTTC. This encodes CASNKRGSDSGSYEQYF.

This clonotype was counted ten times or more. This chain links TRBV11-1 with TRBJ2-5; D is undetermined. V lost 3 bases and J 2 bases, leaving 4 bases between the germline ends. Germline V gene sequence: CDR1 SGHAT, CDR2 FQDESV (reference sequence). The CDR3 spans 12 residues. The CDR3 loop is CASSFGQETQYF. CDR3 DNA sequence: TGTGCCAGCAGCTTTGGGCAAGAGACCCAGTACTTC.

V usage is TRBV7-9 and J usage is TRBJ2-6, with D possibly matching TRBD1 (5 bases). The CDR3 contains 15 residues. Between the trimmed V and J ends, which lost 3 bases and 2 bases, there was a span of 8 bases. Germline V gives CDR1 SEHNR, CDR2 FQNEAQ (reference sequence). The CDR3 reads CASSFSRAGANVLTF. CDR3 DNA sequence: TGTGCCAGCAGCTTTAGCAGGGCTGGGGCCAACGTCCTGACTTTC.

This clonotype has ten or more counts. This sequence joins TRBV7-3 and TRBJ1-1; 9 nucleotides agree with TRBD1. The germline gives CDR1 SGHTA, CDR2 FQGTGA. V trimming: 7 bases; J trimming: 4 bases; junction bases outside the gene matches: 4. This CDR3 comprises 13 residues. The CDR3 DNA is TGTGCCAGCACCGCGACAGGGGGCACTGAAGCTTTCTTT. Amino acid sequence: CASTATGGTEAFF.

This clonotype occurred many times. The chain recombines TRBV13 with TRBJ2-3; 7 positions match TRBD1. V was pared by 5 bases and J by 2 bases, with 7 bases of the junction left unmatched. CDR3 length: 15 amino acids. From germline, CDR1 is PRHDT and CDR2 FYEKMQ (reference sequence). The CDR3 here is CASSPLRGPTDTQYF. In nucleotides, the CDR3 is TGTGCCAGCAGCCCATTAAGGGGGCCCACAGATACGCAGTATTTT.

The chain combines TRBV5-8 with TRBJ2-3; TRBD2 matches 7 bases. Per the germline V gene, CDR1 is SGHTS and CDR2 is YDEGEE. This CDR3 is 16 amino acids long. Unmatched junction bases numbered 8, after V lost 2 bases and J lost 2 bases. The CDR3 DNA is TGTGCCAGCAGCTTCGGAACGGGAGGCCCCACAGATACGCAGTATTTT. Its translation is CASSFGTGGPTDTQYF.

This clonotype has ten or more counts. The rearrangement uses TRBV28 and TRBJ2-5, with 10 bases that match TRBD1. Per the germline V gene, CDR1 is MDHEN and CDR2 is SYDVKM. The V and J ends lost 9 bases and 5 bases, in that order; junction bases with no gene match: 9. The CDR3 extends over 14 amino acids. CDR3 residues: CASTPGQGTETQYF. The CDR3 nucleotides are TGTGCCAGTACACCGGGACAGGGGACGGAGACCCAGTACTTC.

This clonotype was seen a handful of times. It may be a read error: a sequence one base away is much more abundant. This rearrangement joins TRBV2 to TRBJ2-5; 7 positions agree with TRBD2. Losses at the gene ends were 8 bases for V and 1 base for J; bases not matched to a gene: 4. CDR3 length equals 13 residues. CDR1 SNHLY and CDR2 FYNNEI come from the germline V gene. The CDR3 nucleotides are TGTGCCAGCGGGGGGGACTTCCAAGAGACCCAGTACTTC. Protein sequence: CASGGDFQETQYF.

This clonotype was recorded at least ten times. The chain joins TRBV7-8 to TRBJ1-2; TRBD1 matches at 7 bases. The CDR3 contains 15 residues. Trimming cost V 5 bases and J 6 bases; bases outside gene matches: 12. The germline gives CDR1 SGHVS, CDR2 FQNEAQ. The CDR3 spells CASSLQTRTGDGYTF. CDR3 sequence (DNA): TGTGCCAGCAGCCTACAGACGAGAACAGGGGATGGCTACACCTTC.

On this clonotype itself: This may come from a read error, since a much larger clone is one base off. CDR3 in amino acids: CASNLLADGRDTQYF. CDR3 bases: TGCGCCAGCAACTTACTAGCGGACGGGAGAGATACGCAGTATTTT. This rearrangement joins TRBV5-1 to TRBJ2-3; 8 nucleotides match TRBD2. Germline values: CDR1 SGHRS, CDR2 YFSETQ. The CDR3 totals 15 residues. The V segment lost 6 bases and the J segment 5 bases; nucleotides outside the gene matches: 11.

This clonotype was seen many times. This chain uses TRBV28 with TRBJ1-4; D is unresolved. CDR3 length: 15 residues. The ends were cut back, 3 bases at V and 6 bases at J, with 14 bases in the middle. Germline V gene lookup returns CDR1 MDHEN and CDR2 SYDVKM. CDR3: CASSFRGILDEKLFF. DNA for the CDR3: TGTGCCAGCAGTTTCCGGGGAATCCTGGATGAAAAACTGTTTTTT.

In its sample, this clonotype was seen a few times. The chain uses TRBV19 and TRBJ2-7; 7 bases are a match to TRBD1. The trim removed 5 bases at V and 2 bases at J, leaving 9 bases unmatched. This CDR3 region has 15 residues. In germline, CDR1 is LNHDA, CDR2 SQIVND (reference sequence). CDR3: CASSLRGRGTYEQYF. CDR3 nucleotide sequence: TGTGCCAGTAGTCTCCGGGGCAGGGGGACCTACGAGCAGTACTTC. The full variable domain, with the rest looked up from reference TRBV19 and TRBJ2-7, is DGGITQSPKYLFRKEGQNVTLSCEQNLNHDAMYWYRQDPGQGLRLIYYSQIVNDFQKGDIAEGYSVSREKKESFPLTVTSAQKNPTAFYLCASSLRGRGTYEQYFGPGTRLTVT.

Ten or more counts support this clonotype. This sequence joins TRBV20-1 and TRBJ2-1, with 11 bases fitting TRBD2. Germline assignment: CDR1 DFQATT and CDR2 SNEGSKA (reference sequence). The CDR3 totals 14 residues. J gave up 8 bases and V 3 bases, and 6 bases lay outside the gene matches. Here the CDR3 reads CSASSLAGGYEQFF. In DNA, the CDR3 is TGCAGTGCTAGTTCCCTAGCGGGAGGCTATGAGCAGTTCTTC.

This clonotype appeared many times. This chain joins TRBV30 and TRBJ2-3, with TRBD1 as a possible D gene (5 bases). Germline CDR1 reads GTSNPN; CDR2 reads SVGIG (reference sequence). This CDR3 region has 17 residues. Trimming removed 3 bases from V and 2 bases from J, with 21 bases in between. The chain's CDR3 is CAWSGQGFTNPTDTQYF. CDR3 DNA: TGTGCCTGGAGCGGACAAGGCTTCACCAATCCCACAGATACGCAGTATTTT.

This clonotype was counted many times. This chain joins TRBV11-2 and TRBJ1-1, with unresolved D. V was clipped by 4 bases and J by 3 bases, with 21 bases between them. CDR1 SGHAT and CDR2 FQNNGV come from the germline V gene. The CDR3 covers 17 residues. The CDR3 reads CASSYHEISGFDTEAFF. DNA for the CDR3: TGTGCCAGCAGCTATCATGAGATTTCGGGTTTCGACACTGAAGCTTTCTTT.

This clonotype was picked up many times. This chain uses TRBV6-1 with TRBJ2-7; D unresolved. The CDR3 consists of 11 residues. Trimming pared 6 bases from V and 7 bases from J, leaving 10 bases between. In germline, CDR1 is MNHNS, CDR2 SASEGT. The CDR3 DNA is TGTGCCAGCAGGATCTTAGGGGAGCAGTACTTC. Protein: CASRILGEQYF.

This clonotype occurred many times. This chain connects TRBV6-1 to TRBJ1-1; 8 bases align to TRBD1. There are 18 residues in the CDR3. Looked up from germline, CDR1 is MNHNS and CDR2 is SASEGT. With 7 bases clipped from V and 2 bases from J, the junction kept 18 bases outside the gene matches. CDR3 residues: CASIPPRAGGFFNTEAFF. The CDR3, as DNA: TGTGCCAGCATTCCGCCCAGGGCAGGGGGCTTTTTCAACACTGAAGCTTTCTTT.

This clonotype was observed many times. The rearrangement uses TRBV7-2 and TRBJ1-2; maybe TRBD1 (6 bases). The V gene lost 2 bases and the J gene lost 5 bases, with 15 bases spanning the gap. Germline V CDR1 and CDR2: SGHTA, FQGNSA. This CDR3 has 15 amino acids. CDR3 bases: TGTGCCAGCAGCTTAATGCGGGGGGGCCCGTATGGCTACACCTTC. This translates into CASSLMRGGPYGYTF.

The CDR3 here is CASAGLVSFHEQYF. DNA for the CDR3: TGTGCCAGCGCGGGACTAGTAAGTTTCCACGAGCAGTACTTC. The V call is TRBV27, the J call TRBJ2-7; TRBD2 matches 8 bases. The CDR3 extends over 14 amino acids. V trimming: 8 bases; J trimming: 5 bases; junction bases outside the gene matches: 11. Germline CDR1 and CDR2: MNHEY and SMNVEV (reference sequence).

This clonotype occurred many times. The chain carries TRBV20-1 and TRBJ1-4, with no clear D. The CDR3 is 11 residues long. Germline-derived CDR1 and CDR2 are DFQATT and SNEGSKA (reference sequence). The CDR3 protein is CTLKIREKLFF. The DNA of the CDR3 is TGCACACTAAAAATACGTGAAAAACTGTTTTTT.

With respect to this clonotype: Just one base apart from a much larger clone, this may be a read error. The V and J genes are TRBV9 and TRBJ1-5; either TRBD1 or TRBD2 may supply D (5 bases each). The J call is in doubt because the DNA end fits TRBJ2-3 better. Germline values: CDR1 SGDLS, CDR2 YYNGEE. This CDR3 has 15 residues. In DNA, the CDR3 is TGTGCCAGCAGCGTGACCGGGACGAACGATCAGCCCCAGTATTTT. Translation: CASSVTGTNDQPQYF.

V gene TRBV19 combines with J gene TRBJ1-2; D not resolved. The CDR3 spans 12 residues. The V gene's germline CDR1 is LNHDA and CDR2 SQIVND (reference sequence). V was clipped by 8 bases and J by 5 bases, with 12 bases between them. The CDR3, as DNA: TGTGCCAGTTTTTCTGGGCCTTATGGCTACACCTTC. Its translation is CASFSGPYGYTF. The entire variable domain, with the rest obtained from reference TRBV19 and TRBJ1-2, is as follows: DGGITQSPKYLFRKEGQNVTLSCEQNLNHDAMYWYRQDPGQGLRLIYYSQIVNDFQKGDIAEGYSVSREKKESFPLTVTSAQKNPTAFYLCASFSGPYGYTFGSGTRLTVV.